These T cell receptor beta chains were read from a single sample in a study of tumor-infiltrating lymphocytes in localized non-small cell lung cancer. Sequencing used immunoSEQ multiplex PCR; TCRdb keeps in-frame clones, though not all of them. The sample shows under 15,000 clones, around 80% of them seen only once. The sequenced sample consisted of lung tumor tissue. These TCRs come from a human donor with non-small cell lung cancer. Both conserved end residues are part of each CDR3. The order of the fields is CDR3 DNA, CDR3 protein, D gene, J gene, V gene, clone size. A D gene is named only where the DNA matches it firmly. The size of a clone is reported for some rows only, either as once, few or many, or as a class for expanded clones.

cdr3_nt: TGCAGCGTTGACGCGGGGCAGGGGAACACCGGGGAGCTGTTTTTT
cdr3_aa: CSVDAGQGNTGELFF
d_call: NA
j_call: TRBJ2-2
v_call: TRBV29-1
clone_size: NA

cdr3_nt: TGTGCCAGCAGCTTACCCCCCTACGAGCAGTACTTC
cdr3_aa: CASSLPPYEQYF
d_call: NA
j_call: TRBJ2-7
v_call: TRBV7-8
clone_size: NA

cdr3_nt: TGTGCCAGCAGCTTAGCCCCCGGGGCTGAGCAGTTCTTC
cdr3_aa: CASSLAPGAEQFF
d_call: NA
j_call: TRBJ2-1
v_call: TRBV7-8
clone_size: NA

cdr3_nt: TGTGCCAGCAGCTTAGGTCGCGTTAACTATGGCTACACCTTC
cdr3_aa: CASSLGRVNYGYTF
d_call: NA
j_call: TRBJ1-2
v_call: TRBV7-9
clone_size: once

cdr3_nt: TGTGCCAGCAGCTTACTGCCAGAGGAGCAGCCCCAGCATTTT
cdr3_aa: CASSLLPEEQPQHF
d_call: NA
j_call: TRBJ1-5
v_call: TRBV7-2
clone_size: NA

cdr3_nt: TGCGCCAGCAGCCAAACAAGGGACAGCAAAGAGACCCAGTACTTC
cdr3_aa: CASSQTRDSKETQYF
d_call: TRBD1
j_call: TRBJ2-5
v_call: TRBV4-1
clone_size: NA

cdr3_nt: TGTGCCAGCAGGATGGACAGGGAGGACTATGGCTACACCTTC
cdr3_aa: CASRMDREDYGYTF
d_call: TRBD1
j_call: TRBJ1-2
v_call: TRBV9
clone_size: once

cdr3_nt: TGTGCCAGCAGCTTAGAGGACCTCCGACGCTCCTATAATTCACCCCTCCACTTT
cdr3_aa: CASSLEDLRRSYNSPLHF
d_call: NA
j_call: TRBJ1-6
v_call: TRBV7-9
clone_size: NA

cdr3_nt: TGCGCCAGCAGCTTGGTGGGAGATTCCTACGAGCAGTACTTC
cdr3_aa: CASSLVGDSYEQYF
d_call: NA
j_call: TRBJ2-7
v_call: TRBV5-1
clone_size: NA

cdr3_nt: TGTGCCATCAGTGAGGTGCCAGGGGTTTACGGTAATGAAAAACTGTTTTTT
cdr3_aa: CAISEVPGVYGNEKLFF
d_call: NA
j_call: TRBJ1-4
v_call: TRBV10-3
clone_size: NA

cdr3_nt: TGCGCCAGCAGCTTAGCGGGGGGGCCTGGGGAGACCCAGTACTTC
cdr3_aa: CASSLAGGPGETQYF
d_call: TRBD2
j_call: TRBJ2-5
v_call: TRBV5-1
clone_size: NA

cdr3_nt: TGTGCCAGCAGCGTAGAAAGGACTAGCGGGGGGGCGCGGTATCCTACGCAGTATTTT
cdr3_aa: CASSVERTSGGARYPTQYF
d_call: TRBD2
j_call: TRBJ2-3
v_call: TRBV9
clone_size: NA

cdr3_nt: TGTGCCAGCAGCCTCAGGGATGGCTACACCTTC
cdr3_aa: CASSLRDGYTF
d_call: NA
j_call: TRBJ1-2
v_call: TRBV13
clone_size: NA

cdr3_nt: TGTGCCAGCAGCTCAGGACTAGCGGAGCAAGAGACCCAGTACTTC
cdr3_aa: CASSSGLAEQETQYF
d_call: TRBD2
j_call: TRBJ2-5
v_call: TRBV11-3
clone_size: NA

cdr3_nt: TGTGCCAGCAGTCCCCTGACCAGGGGTTGGGAAAAACTGTTTTTT
cdr3_aa: CASSPLTRGWEKLFF
d_call: NA
j_call: TRBJ1-4
v_call: TRBV27
clone_size: NA

cdr3_nt: TGCGCCAGCAGCTTGGGCCACCGGGACAGGGGAAAGACCGGGGAGCTGTTTTTT
cdr3_aa: CASSLGHRDRGKTGELFF
d_call: TRBD1
j_call: TRBJ2-2
v_call: TRBV5-1
clone_size: NA

cdr3_nt: TGCGCCAGCAGCTTGGCCGGAGGGCTTCCAGATACGCAGTATTTT
cdr3_aa: CASSLAGGLPDTQYF
d_call: NA
j_call: TRBJ2-3
v_call: TRBV5-1
clone_size: NA

cdr3_nt: TGTGCCTGGAGGACAGGCGGGTATCCACAGCCCCAGCATTTT
cdr3_aa: CAWRTGGYPQPQHF
d_call: NA
j_call: TRBJ1-5
v_call: TRBV30
clone_size: few

cdr3_nt: TGTGCCACCAGCACGGGCCCAAGCAGCAATCAGCCCCAGCATTTT
cdr3_aa: CATSTGPSSNQPQHF
d_call: NA
j_call: TRBJ1-5
v_call: TRBV15
clone_size: NA

cdr3_nt: TGTGCCAGCAGCTTGACCATGATCAGGAGCGGGGGACGAAATGAGCAGTTCTTC
cdr3_aa: CASSLTMIRSGGRNEQFF
d_call: TRBD2
j_call: TRBJ2-1
v_call: TRBV5-4
clone_size: NA

cdr3_nt: TGTGCCAGCAGTTTCCGGGGACAGGGGGCCGATAATTCACCCCTCCACTTT
cdr3_aa: CASSFRGQGADNSPLHF
d_call: TRBD1
j_call: TRBJ1-6
v_call: TRBV27
clone_size: NA

cdr3_nt: TGTGCCAGCAGCACCGGGACCCCCCCAAGCAACGAGCAGTACTTC
cdr3_aa: CASSTGTPPSNEQYF
d_call: NA
j_call: TRBJ2-7
v_call: TRBV5-4
clone_size: NA

cdr3_nt: TGTGCCAGCAGCTTTTCGGTAAGGTCTGAAGCTTTCTTT
cdr3_aa: CASSFSVRSEAFF
d_call: NA
j_call: TRBJ1-1
v_call: TRBV7-2
clone_size: few

cdr3_nt: TGTGCCACCAGGGGTATCGGGAACACCGGGGAGCTGTTTTTT
cdr3_aa: CATRGIGNTGELFF
d_call: NA
j_call: TRBJ2-2
v_call: TRBV2
clone_size: NA

cdr3_nt: TGCAGCGTTGAATACCAGGGTTCGGACGAGCAGTACTTC
cdr3_aa: CSVEYQGSDEQYF
d_call: NA
j_call: TRBJ2-7
v_call: TRBV29-1
clone_size: NA

cdr3_nt: TGTGCCAGCAGTGAGGAGGGACAGGTGATCAATGAGCAGTTCTTC
cdr3_aa: CASSEEGQVINEQFF
d_call: TRBD1
j_call: TRBJ2-1
v_call: TRBV6-4
clone_size: NA

cdr3_nt: TGTGCCAGCAGCGCGCGGGCTAGCGGGGTCGGCGAGCAGTACTTC
cdr3_aa: CASSARASGVGEQYF
d_call: TRBD2
j_call: TRBJ2-7
v_call: TRBV7-9
clone_size: NA

cdr3_nt: TGTGCCAGCAGTGTTCGGGACGCCAGCTCCTACAATGAGCAGTTCTTC
cdr3_aa: CASSVRDASSYNEQFF
d_call: NA
j_call: TRBJ2-1
v_call: TRBV6-1
clone_size: once

cdr3_nt: TGTGCCAGCAGGCCGACTAGCGGGCACACAGATACGCAGTATTTT
cdr3_aa: CASRPTSGHTDTQYF
d_call: TRBD2
j_call: TRBJ2-3
v_call: TRBV14
clone_size: NA

cdr3_nt: TGTGCCAGCAGTTACGCCGGGACAGAGATCCCCTACGAGCAGTACTTC
cdr3_aa: CASSYAGTEIPYEQYF
d_call: TRBD1
j_call: TRBJ2-7
v_call: TRBV6-5
clone_size: NA

cdr3_nt: TGTGCCAGCAGCTTAGCGGCAGGGCGGTCACCCCTCCACTTT
cdr3_aa: CASSLAAGRSPLHF
d_call: NA
j_call: TRBJ1-6
v_call: TRBV7-8
clone_size: NA

cdr3_nt: TGTGCCAGCGAAACCACCTCCCTGGGGACACTCGTCCCGGAGACCCAGTACTTC
cdr3_aa: CASETTSLGTLVPETQYF
d_call: NA
j_call: TRBJ2-5
v_call: TRBV7-9
clone_size: NA

cdr3_nt: TGTGCCTGGAGCGCCCGGGACAGGGGACTCGGGGGAAAACTGTTTTTT
cdr3_aa: CAWSARDRGLGGKLFF
d_call: TRBD1
j_call: TRBJ1-4
v_call: TRBV30
clone_size: NA

cdr3_nt: TGTGCCAGCAGCTCGCTGACAGCGAACACTGAAGCTTTCTTT
cdr3_aa: CASSSLTANTEAFF
d_call: NA
j_call: TRBJ1-1
v_call: TRBV11-2
clone_size: NA

cdr3_nt: TGTGCCAGCAGCCTAAGGAACCGGACACCGTTCTTACGCGGGGAGCTGTTTTTT
cdr3_aa: CASSLRNRTPFLRGELFF
d_call: NA
j_call: TRBJ2-2
v_call: TRBV7-6
clone_size: NA

cdr3_nt: TGCGCCAGCAGCAAACTGGGACAGGGGGCCAACACTGAAGCTTTCTTT
cdr3_aa: CASSKLGQGANTEAFF
d_call: TRBD1
j_call: TRBJ1-1
v_call: TRBV5-1
clone_size: NA

cdr3_nt: TGTGCCAGCAGCGTAGTGGGGGGATTCGGTGAGCAGTTCTTC
cdr3_aa: CASSVVGGFGEQFF
d_call: NA
j_call: TRBJ2-1
v_call: TRBV9
clone_size: NA

cdr3_nt: TGTGCCAGCAGCTCGAATACAGGGGCCGGGGAGCTGTTTTTT
cdr3_aa: CASSSNTGAGELFF
d_call: TRBD1
j_call: TRBJ2-2
v_call: TRBV5-4
clone_size: NA

cdr3_nt: TGTGCCAGCAGCGTAGCTACAGGGACTAAGGGGAAGGAGCAGTTCTTC
cdr3_aa: CASSVATGTKGKEQFF
d_call: NA
j_call: TRBJ2-1
v_call: TRBV9
clone_size: NA

cdr3_nt: TGTGCCAGCAGCTTAGGTGGCTACACCTTC
cdr3_aa: CASSLGGYTF
d_call: NA
j_call: TRBJ1-2
v_call: TRBV7-2
clone_size: NA

cdr3_nt: TGTGCCAGCAAAAGACAGGGTATCAGGACGGACTATGGCTACACCTTC
cdr3_aa: CASKRQGIRTDYGYTF
d_call: TRBD1
j_call: TRBJ1-2
v_call: TRBV6-6
clone_size: NA

cdr3_nt: TGTGCCAGTATCGGGACAGTGCTAAAAAACACCATATATTTT
cdr3_aa: CASIGTVLKNTIYF
d_call: TRBD1
j_call: TRBJ1-3
v_call: TRBV19
clone_size: NA

cdr3_nt: TGTGCCACCAGCGCGCGGACAGAATCTGCAGATACGCAGTATTTT
cdr3_aa: CATSARTESADTQYF
d_call: NA
j_call: TRBJ2-3
v_call: TRBV15
clone_size: NA

cdr3_nt: TGTGCCAGCAGCCCGACCGACAGGGGTAAAGTTGGTGGCTACACCTTC
cdr3_aa: CASSPTDRGKVGGYTF
d_call: TRBD1
j_call: TRBJ1-2
v_call: TRBV7-9
clone_size: NA

cdr3_nt: TGTGCCAGCAGCGTAGCAGGAGGCGACTACGAGCAGTACTTC
cdr3_aa: CASSVAGGDYEQYF
d_call: NA
j_call: TRBJ2-7
v_call: TRBV9
clone_size: few

cdr3_nt: TGTGCCAGCTCACAAAGGGACCCGCGGGCCGGGGAGCTGTTTTTT
cdr3_aa: CASSQRDPRAGELFF
d_call: NA
j_call: TRBJ2-2
v_call: TRBV18
clone_size: NA

cdr3_nt: TGTGCCAGCTCTGGTACAGATCCCTTCTCGCGGGCTTTCTTT
cdr3_aa: CASSGTDPFSRAFF
d_call: NA
j_call: TRBJ1-1
v_call: TRBV6-1
clone_size: NA

cdr3_nt: TGTGCCAGCAGCTCCTTGCTAACGAACACCGGGGAGCTGTTTTTT
cdr3_aa: CASSSLLTNTGELFF
d_call: NA
j_call: TRBJ2-2
v_call: TRBV11-2
clone_size: NA

cdr3_nt: TGTGCCAGCAGTCCTAGCGGGGGTTTTGAGCAGTTCTTC
cdr3_aa: CASSPSGGFEQFF
d_call: TRBD2
j_call: TRBJ2-1
v_call: TRBV9
clone_size: NA

cdr3_nt: TGCGCCAGCAGCTTAGGGACGCCTGAAGCTTTCTTT
cdr3_aa: CASSLGTPEAFF
d_call: NA
j_call: TRBJ1-1
v_call: TRBV5-1
clone_size: NA

cdr3_nt: TGTGCCAGCAGCTTGTGGGGGGACAGGGGACACTATGGCTACACCTTC
cdr3_aa: CASSLWGDRGHYGYTF
d_call: TRBD1
j_call: TRBJ1-2
v_call: TRBV5-5
clone_size: NA

cdr3_nt: TGCGCCAGCAGCCAAGATGGGGACAGGGGGGGCCCTTATGGCTACACCTTC
cdr3_aa: CASSQDGDRGGPYGYTF
d_call: TRBD1
j_call: TRBJ1-2
v_call: TRBV4-3
clone_size: NA

cdr3_nt: TGTGCCTGGAGTGGGTTTGGTGCCGGGGAGACTGAAGCTTTCTTT
cdr3_aa: CAWSGFGAGETEAFF
d_call: NA
j_call: TRBJ1-1
v_call: TRBV30
clone_size: NA

cdr3_nt: TGTGCCTGGATGCACAGGGGTAACTATGGCTACACCTTC
cdr3_aa: CAWMHRGNYGYTF
d_call: TRBD1
j_call: TRBJ1-2
v_call: TRBV30
clone_size: NA

cdr3_nt: TGTGCCAGCAGCCGTAGGATTGGAGCTAACTATGGCTACACCTTC
cdr3_aa: CASSRRIGANYGYTF
d_call: NA
j_call: TRBJ1-2
v_call: TRBV4-2
clone_size: large

cdr3_nt: TGTGCCACCAGGGGGCCCGGTACGGACACTGAAGCTTTCTTT
cdr3_aa: CATRGPGTDTEAFF
d_call: TRBD1
j_call: TRBJ1-1
v_call: TRBV10-3
clone_size: once

cdr3_nt: TGTGCCAGCAGCTTCGACGGAATTAGCAATCAGCCCCAGCATTTT
cdr3_aa: CASSFDGISNQPQHF
d_call: NA
j_call: TRBJ1-5
v_call: TRBV7-9
clone_size: NA

cdr3_nt: TGCGCCAGCAGCCTGAGGACAGGCCAAACAAACACCATATATTTT
cdr3_aa: CASSLRTGQTNTIYF
d_call: TRBD1
j_call: TRBJ1-3
v_call: TRBV4-1
clone_size: NA